This T cell receptor (beta chain) was documented in a study of metastatic and nonmetastatic thyroid tumors. Across the study: Both malignant and benign thyroid patients supplied peripheral blood and tumor or nodule tissue samples, across which the repertoires of these patients were then compared. General study points: As reported, TCR beta diversity in blood and tumor was significantly higher in malignant thyroid tumors than in benign nodules.

Every patient underwent thyroid surgery untreated. Germline assignment: CDR1 LGHDT and CDR2 YNNKEL (reference sequence). This CDR3 is 18 amino acids long. The ends were cut back, 0 bases at V and 3 bases at J, with 21 bases in the middle. Original processing methods: The study took CDR3 differences across clinicopathological groups and made a distant-metastasis classifier for papillary thyroid cancer from them. Using MiXCR, TCRdb re-called clones from the PCR reads. For this entry, the V and J calls and clone size follow TCRdb and not the study's own pipeline. The sample yields approximately 16,000 clones, roughly a quarter seen once. Turning to this clone: The target antigen is unknown.

The V and J genes are TRBV3-1 and TRBJ2-7; the D gene is possibly TRBD1 (6 bases). This receptor was identified in a female donor with papillary thyroid cancer or a benign thyroid nodule (not recorded which). Some clones in this sample may be carry-over from other donors' samples. Sequenced material: adjacent normal tissue. The CDR3 here is CASSQERLDRGSNYEQYF. CDR3 DNA: TGTGCCAGCAGCCAAGAGCGCCTCGATAGGGGGTCAAACTACGAGCAGTACTTC.